Shown below are 8 T cell receptor beta chains from a single sample sequenced in a study of T cells in women clearing cervical HPV infection. The assay was immunoSEQ multiplex PCR, and TCRdb's table has in-frame clones only and misses some. The specimen's table records about 30,000 clones. Sequenced input: blood buffy coat. Source of these receptors: a woman aged 18 to 75 with a cervical HPV16 infection that either progressed to CIN3+ or cleared (not recorded which).

Turning to this clone: Coverage ceases 3 residues before the CDR3 finishes, and the germline J gene fills in the end. The V gene is TRBV5-1, the J gene TRBJ2-3; 9 bases agree with TRBD1. CDR1 is SGHRS, CDR2 YFSETQ, per germline. CDR3 length: 14 residues. Trimming removed 4 bases from V and 3 bases from J; junction bases left unmatched: 3. The CDR3 sequence: CASSRQGETDTQYF. The DNA read from the CDR3 is TGCGCCAGCAGCAGACAGGGGGAAACAGATACG.

Notes on this clone: The read finishes 3 residues shy of the CDR3 end, and the germline J gene is used to complete it. This chain links TRBV5-4 with TRBJ1-2; tentative D call: TRBD1 (6 bases). The CDR3 loop spans 13 amino acids. CDR1 and CDR2 (germline): SGHNT, YYREEE (reference sequence). This chain's CDR3 is CASSFLSGGGYTF. The sequenced part of the CDR3 DNA is TGTGCCAGCAGCTTTCTTTCGGGGGGCGGC.

Concerning this clone: The observed sequence ends 3 residues before the CDR3 terminus, with the missing tail filled in from the germline J gene. This rearrangement joins TRBV2 to TRBJ2-1, with 9 positions matching TRBD2. This CDR3 has 14 residues. Trimming removed 4 bases from V and 9 bases from J; junction bases left unmatched: 7. The germline V gene has CDR1 SNHLY and CDR2 FYNNEI. The part of the CDR3 DNA that was read is TGTGCCAGCAGTGTCGGCGGGAGGGTTCGTGAG. The encoded protein is CASSVGGRVRE. The complete CDR3 protein is CASSVGGRVREQFF. Variable domain in full (rest from reference TRBV2 and TRBJ2-1): EPEVTQTPSHQVTQMGQEVILRCVPISNHLYFYWYRQILGQKVEFLVSFYNNEISEKSEIFDDQFSVERPDGSNFTLKIRSTKLEDSAMYFCASSVGGRVREQFFGPGTRLTVL.

Turning to this clone: The sequenced fragment ends 3 residues before the CDR3 boundary, so the rest is inferred from the germline J gene. The chain has TRBV5-1 and TRBJ2-5; 7 bases match TRBD2. V lost 7 bases, J lost 1 base, and 7 bases stayed unmatched. Germline CDR1 is SGHRS and CDR2 is YFSETQ. This CDR3 spans 14 amino acids. This chain's CDR3 is CASSHGGSQETQYF. The sequenced CDR3 bases are TGCGCCAGCTCACACGGGGGGAGCCAAGAGACC.

To note about this clone: The sequenced fragment ends 3 residues before the CDR3 boundary, so the rest is inferred from the germline J gene. This chain connects TRBV20-1 to TRBJ2-5; D is perhaps TRBD1 (7 bases). CDR1 is DFQATT and CDR2 is SNEGSKA in the germline V gene (reference sequence). The CDR3 consists of 15 residues. V was shortened by 1 base and J by 2 bases, with 14 bases between the two germline ends. The sequenced CDR3 bases are TGCAGTGCTAGAGTAGGAGGGACAGCACAAGAGACC. It encodes CSARVGGTAQET. The CDR3 reads in full as CSARVGGTAQETQYF.

For this clone: The DNA ends 3 residues before the CDR3 does, and the rest of the CDR3 is filled in from the germline J gene. This chain connects TRBV29-1 to TRBJ2-1; D call uncertain. The CDR3 has 13 residues. Trimming stripped 4 bases from V and 5 bases from J, with 12 bases between. Germline CDR1 reads SQVTM; CDR2 reads ANQGSEA. CDR3 residues: CSVAPTANNEQFF. The sequenced CDR3 bases are TGCAGCGTTGCACCGACTGCGAACAATGAG.

To note about this clone: The read falls 3 residues short of the CDR3 end, and the missing part is taken from the germline J gene. The gene calls are TRBV19 and TRBJ2-2; D is undetermined. Germline V gene sequence: CDR1 LNHDA, CDR2 SQIVND (reference sequence). The CDR3 has 16 residues. CDR3 amino acids: CASSSRRVQYGEKLFF. Partial CDR3 DNA: TGTGCCAGTAGCTCACGCCGGGTTCAATATGGTGAAAAG.

A note on this clone: The read finishes 3 residues shy of the CDR3 end, and the germline J gene is used to complete it. The chain links TRBV19 to TRBJ1-2; 7 bases agree with TRBD1. The CDR3 length is 14 residues. Germline CDR1 reads LNHDA; CDR2 reads SQIVND (reference sequence). Trimming cost V 7 bases and J 2 bases; bases outside gene matches: 7. Incomplete CDR3 DNA: TGTGCCAGTACCCCGGGACAGACCAACTATGGC. Amino acids: CASTPGQTNYG. The whole CDR3 region reads CASTPGQTNYGYTF.